This T cell receptor (beta chain) was sequenced during a study of identical twins. Germline lookup yields CDR1 MNHEY and CDR2 SMNVEV (reference sequence). CDR3 length: 14 amino acids. Trimming shortened V by 7 bases and J by 5 bases, and 17 bases separated the two germline ends. This clonotype has a handful of counts. A universal primer site was added by template switching, and unique molecular identifiers were carried by the cDNA. TCRdb fed the 5' RACE reads into MiXCR, producing one record per CDR3 protein. The top ten clones hold more than 0.4% of a sample with just under 550,000 distinct CDR3 sequences, roughly 15% of them seen once. The data were also submitted as part of a second study, on yellow fever vaccine responses in identical twins.

The sequence came from a woman between 18 and 29 years old in good health. The chain uses TRBV27 and TRBJ2-5, with D possibly matching TRBD1 (5 bases). Specimen: CD4+ T cells sorted from blood. In DNA, the CDR3 is TGTGCCAGCAAAAGGGGCCTGGATAAGGAGACCCAGTACTTC. Translating it yields CASKRGLDKETQYF.